This entry lists 27 T cell receptor beta chains sequenced from one sample in a study of beta chain features in type 1 diabetes. Study-level findings and limits: Across all four CD4+ subsets, people with type 1 diabetes showed modestly shorter TCRB CDR3s.

Expressed TCRB transcripts were sequenced because the entire RNA isolate underwent reverse transcription. Profiling relied on immunoSEQ multiplex PCR, and the TCRdb table lists in-frame clones only, not all of them. The sample records about 47,000 clones, approximately 43% being singletons. Antigens of these TCRs are unknown. The source material was stem cell memory CD4+ T cells from blood. The source is a young man with type 1 diabetes.

The chain links TRBV25-1 to TRBJ2-7; D is perhaps TRBD1 (5 bases). Trimming pared 2 bases from V and 6 bases from J, leaving 11 bases between. This CDR3 contains 13 residues. Looked up from germline, CDR1 is MGHDK and CDR2 is SYGVNS. CDR3 sequence (DNA): TGTGCCAGCAGTGAAATAGGGGTCGGCGAGCAGTACTTC. It is translated as CASSEIGVGEQYF.

This clone was recorded a few times. The chain has TRBV2 and TRBJ2-7; D is perhaps TRBD2 (6 bases). Germline V lookup: CDR1 SNHLY, CDR2 FYNNEI. This CDR3 contains 16 residues. Trimming cost V 3 bases and J 3 bases, with 18 bases left between them. This CDR3 reads CASSEGAGTDYYEQYF. CDR3 sequence (DNA): TGTGCCAGCAGTGAGGGTGCCGGGACGGACTACTACGAGCAGTACTTC.

The chain uses TRBV6-5 and TRBJ2-4; D is unclear. Trimming cost V 4 bases and J 0 bases, with 7 bases left between them. Germline loops: CDR1 MNHEY, CDR2 SVGAGI. This CDR3 comprises 14 residues. CDR3 amino acids: CASSSRLAKNIQYF. In DNA, the CDR3 is TGTGCCAGCAGTTCCAGGCTAGCCAAAAACATTCAGTACTTC.

The chain couples TRBV27 to TRBJ2-1, with D perhaps matching TRBD2 (5 bases). Germline V CDR1 and CDR2: MNHEY, SMNVEV (reference sequence). This CDR3 region has 14 residues. Trimming cost V 0 bases and J 12 bases, with 15 bases left between them. This CDR3 reads CASSLSAGYGVQFF. The CDR3 DNA sequence: TGTGCCAGCAGTTTATCTGCGGGCTACGGAGTGCAGTTCTTC.

CDR3 loop: CASSLGENEQFF. DNA of the CDR3: TGTGCCAGCAGCTTGGGAGAGAATGAGCAGTTCTTC. The chain is built from TRBV7-2 and TRBJ2-1; D might be TRBD2 (5 bases). V was trimmed by 3 bases and J by 7 bases, leaving 7 bases between them. This CDR3 has 12 amino acids. Per the germline V gene, CDR1 is SGHTA and CDR2 is FQGNSA.

This chain links TRBV5-1 with TRBJ2-5, with 13 bases aligning to TRBD2. The CDR3 sequence is 15 residues long. V dropped 3 bases and J dropped 4; count of bases not matched to a gene: 3. Germline CDR1 SGHRS, CDR2 YFSETQ. The CDR3 DNA is TGCGCCAGCAGCTCCGGACTAGCGGGAGTAGAGACCCAGTACTTC. Its translation is CASSSGLAGVETQYF. Variable domain in full (rest from reference TRBV5-1 and TRBJ2-5): KAGVTQTPRYLIKTRGQQVTLSCSPISGHRSVSWYQQTPGQGLQFLFEYFSETQRNKGNFPGRFSGRQFSNSRSEMNVSTLELGDSALYLCASSSGLAGVETQYFGPGTRLLVL.

The genes are TRBV7-9 and TRBJ2-1; D perhaps matches TRBD1 (5 bases). The V gene lost 3 bases and the J gene lost 5 bases, with 11 bases spanning the gap. The CDR3 contains 14 residues. Per germline, CDR1 SEHNR and CDR2 FQNEAQ (reference sequence). CDR3 loop: CASSLSGQHNEQFF. The CDR3 coding sequence is TGTGCCAGCAGCTTGTCAGGGCAGCACAATGAGCAGTTCTTC.

The DNA for the CDR3 is TGTGCCAGCAGCGCTAGAGGGGGGGATGACTATGGCTACACCTTC. Encoded protein: CASSARGGDDYGYTF. V and J are TRBV9 and TRBJ1-2; a possible D gene is TRBD1 (6 bases). From germline, CDR1 is SGDLS and CDR2 YYNGEE. This CDR3 has 15 amino acids. V gave up 3 bases and J gave up 3 bases, with 15 bases separating them.

This clone was observed a handful of times. The chain couples TRBV5-8 to TRBJ2-1; 15 bases are shared with TRBD2. V shed 4 bases and J 9 bases; nucleotides not matched to a gene: 5. This CDR3 spans 15 amino acids. Looked up from germline, CDR1 is SGHTS and CDR2 is YDEGEE. DNA for the CDR3: TGTGCCAGCAGCCGTGGACTAGCGGGAGGGCCTGAGCAGTTCTTC. Translation gives CASSRGLAGGPEQFF.

In this sample, this clone turned up a few times. The chain combines TRBV4-3 with TRBJ2-3, with D hard to call. The CDR3 is 14 amino acids. V lost 4 bases and J lost 1, with 9 bases in between. CDR1 is LGHNA and CDR2 is YSLEER in the germline V gene. The CDR3 DNA sequence: TGCGCCAGCAGCCTCTCCTCCGGCACAGATACGCAGTATTTT. Translation gives CASSLSSGTDTQYF.

This clone was counted only a few times. The chain couples TRBV18 to TRBJ2-7; D possibly corresponds to TRBD1 (5 bases). This CDR3 is built from 15 residues. CDR1 KGHSH and CDR2 LQKENI come from the germline V gene. V shed 6 bases and J shed 0 bases, with 15 bases lying between them. CDR3 sequence (DNA): TGTGCCAGCTCCTCCGACAGCCCATTCTCCTACGAGCAGTACTTC. It specifies CASSSDSPFSYEQYF.

The chain combines TRBV27 with TRBJ2-3; D is possibly TRBD2 (5 bases). CDR3 length: 14 residues. V gave up 6 bases and J gave up 2 bases, with 12 bases separating them. The V gene's germline CDR1 is MNHEY and CDR2 SMNVEV (reference sequence). CDR3: CASRFSDVTDTQYF. As DNA, the CDR3 is TGTGCCAGCAGATTTAGCGATGTCACAGATACGCAGTATTTT.

V and J are TRBV9 and TRBJ2-2; 10 positions agree with TRBD2. The ends lost 7 bases at V and 3 bases at J; junction bases unmatched: 3. This CDR3 has 14 amino acids. Germline CDR1 and CDR2: SGDLS and YYNGEE. The CDR3 spells CASATSGYTGELFF. DNA for the CDR3: TGTGCCAGCGCGACTAGCGGGTACACCGGGGAGCTGTTTTTT.

This chain links TRBV7-2 with TRBJ2-5, with 12 bases aligning to TRBD2. Trimming at V came to 1 base and at J to 5 bases, leaving 11 bases not matched to a gene. The CDR3 is 18 residues long. Per the germline V gene, CDR1 is SGHTA and CDR2 is FQGNSA. This CDR3 is CASSLVGRASGREETQYF. The DNA of the CDR3 is TGTGCCAGCAGCTTAGTTGGTAGGGCTAGCGGGAGGGAGGAGACCCAGTACTTC.

This chain connects TRBV10-3 to TRBJ1-2; TRBD1 is a possible D gene (6 bases). CDR1 ENHRY and CDR2 SYGVKD come from the germline V gene. V gave up 10 bases and J gave up 0 bases, with 15 bases separating them. The CDR3 contains 14 residues. The CDR3 coding sequence is TGTGCCACGACTTACAGGGAGACTAACTATGGCTACACCTTC. Amino acids: CATTYRETNYGYTF.

The chain has TRBV5-1 and TRBJ2-7, with a possible D match to TRBD2 (6 bases). Trimming left V 2 bases short and J 6 bases short, with 9 bases between. Germline CDR1 and CDR2: SGHRS and YFSETQ. CDR3 size: 12 residues. The CDR3 region has the DNA TGCGCCAGCAGCTTCGCGGGATTCGAGCAGTACTTC. Translation gives CASSFAGFEQYF.

Here the CDR3 reads CASSLGGGDTEAFF. The CDR3 DNA reads TGTGCCAGCAGCTTAGGTGGGGGGGACACTGAAGCTTTCTTT. The rearrangement links TRBV7-3 to TRBJ1-1; weak D call: TRBD1 (5 bases). The V gene lost 2 bases and the J gene lost 3 bases, with 10 bases spanning the gap. Per germline, CDR1 SGHTA and CDR2 FQGTGA. The CDR3 is 14 amino acids.

The chain recombines TRBV5-1 with TRBJ1-5, with D possibly TRBD1 on 6 matching bases. V was pared by 3 bases and J by 4 bases, with 11 bases between. The germline CDR1 and CDR2 sequences are SGHRS and YFSETQ. CDR3 length: 14 amino acids. The CDR3 DNA reads as TGCGCCAGCAGCTGGGGGACACCAAATCAGCCCCAGCATTTT. It codes for CASSWGTPNQPQHF.

By its share, this clone is medium-sized (0.01 to 0.1%). V usage is TRBV23-1 and J usage is TRBJ2-7; unclear D gene. TRBV23-1 is an ORF for which the function is uncertain. The CDR3 runs 14 residues. V lost 4 bases and J 3 bases, leaving 13 bases between the germline ends. The DNA for the CDR3 is TGCGCCAGCAGTCTCCATGGGCCGTACTACGAGCAGTACTTC. It codes for CASSLHGPYYEQYF.

V is TRBV7-2 and J is TRBJ2-7; TRBD2 matches 11 bases. CDR3 length: 15 residues. The V gene end was trimmed by 6 bases and the J gene end by 1 base; junction bases not matched to a gene: 5. From germline, CDR1 is SGHTA and CDR2 FQGNSA. CDR3: CASSIGLAGSYEQYF. Here the CDR3 DNA reads TGTGCCAGCAGTATTGGACTAGCGGGTTCCTACGAGCAGTACTTC.

This clone has just a few counts. The V call is TRBV7-2, the J call TRBJ2-3; the match to TRBD1 covers 7 bases. The germline V gene encodes CDR1 SGHTA and CDR2 FQGNSA. Trimming took 1 base from V and 0 from J; bases not matched to a gene: 1. CDR3 length: 15 residues. CDR3 coding DNA: TGTGCCAGCAGCTTAGGGACAGGTAGCACAGATACGCAGTATTTT. It translates to CASSLGTGSTDTQYF.

The chain carries TRBV5-1 and TRBJ2-5, with 10 bases identical to TRBD2. Germline values: CDR1 SGHRS, CDR2 YFSETQ. The CDR3 contains 14 residues. V gave up 5 bases and J gave up 1 base; unmatched junction bases: 2. CDR3 DNA: TGCGCCAGCAGACTAGCGGGACTCCAAGAGACCCAGTACTTC. This encodes CASRLAGLQETQYF.

The chain recombines TRBV5-4 with TRBJ1-1; D is uncertain. This CDR3 contains 13 residues. Trimming left V 6 bases short and J 3 bases short, with 12 bases between. Germline CDR1 is SGHNT and CDR2 is YYREEE (reference sequence). The CDR3 loop reads CASNTAGDTEAFF. CDR3 nucleotide sequence: TGTGCCAGCAACACAGCCGGGGACACTGAAGCTTTCTTT. Full variable domain (missing parts from reference TRBV5-4 and TRBJ1-1): ETGVTQSPTHLIKTRGQQVTLRCSSQSGHNTVSWYQQALGQGPQFIFQYYREEENGRGNFPPRFSGLQFPNYSSELNVNALELDDSALYLCASNTAGDTEAFFGQGTRLTVV.

J is TRBJ2-7 and V is TRBV6-6; unclear D gene. This CDR3 region has 13 residues. V lost 0 bases and J 4 bases, leaving 7 bases between the germline ends. CDR1 and CDR2 (germline): MNHNY, SVGAGI (reference sequence). CDR3 sequence: CASSYSTGYEQYF. The CDR3 DNA reads as TGTGCCAGCAGTTACTCGACCGGGTACGAGCAGTACTTC.

This chain joins TRBV28 and TRBJ1-4; 8 bases map to TRBD1. There are 15 residues in the CDR3. V lost 4 bases to trimming and J lost 8 bases; unmatched junction nucleotides: 9. CDR1 and CDR2 from the germline V gene are MDHEN and SYDVKM. CDR3 sequence (DNA): TGTGCCAGCAGTTCCGGACAGGGTGTAGGGGAAAAACTGTTTTTT. Protein: CASSSGQGVGEKLFF.

CDR3 loop: CASSRGLAGTYNEQFF. The CDR3 nucleotides are TGTGCCAGCAGCCGTGGACTAGCGGGAACCTACAATGAGCAGTTCTTC. The rearrangement links TRBV5-6 to TRBJ2-1; 12 bases are a match to TRBD2. J was trimmed by 2 bases and V by 4 bases; bases with no gene match: 4. The length of the CDR3 is 16 residues. Germline V gene data show CDR1 as SGHDT and CDR2 as YYEEEE.

J is TRBJ2-7 and V is TRBV27; D may be TRBD1 (5 bases). Germline V gene sequence: CDR1 MNHEY, CDR2 SMNVEV (reference sequence). CDR3 size: 15 residues. The V gene lost 4 bases and the J gene lost 2 bases, with 15 bases spanning the gap. Here the CDR3 DNA reads TGTGCCAGCAGTTACAGGATTGGTACGACCTACGAGCAGTACTTC. It specifies CASSYRIGTTYEQYF.